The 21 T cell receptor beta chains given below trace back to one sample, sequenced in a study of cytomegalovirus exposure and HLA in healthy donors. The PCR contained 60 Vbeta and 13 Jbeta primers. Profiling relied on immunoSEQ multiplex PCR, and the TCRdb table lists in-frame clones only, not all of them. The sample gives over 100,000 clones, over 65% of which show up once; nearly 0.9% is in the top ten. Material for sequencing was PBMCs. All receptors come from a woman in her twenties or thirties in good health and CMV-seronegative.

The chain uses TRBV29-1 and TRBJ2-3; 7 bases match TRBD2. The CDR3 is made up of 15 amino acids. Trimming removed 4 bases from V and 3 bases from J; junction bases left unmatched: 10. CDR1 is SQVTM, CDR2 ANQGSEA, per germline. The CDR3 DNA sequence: TGCAGCGTTGTGGTTTATGCGGGAGTGACAGATACGCAGTATTTT. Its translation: CSVVVYAGVTDTQYF.

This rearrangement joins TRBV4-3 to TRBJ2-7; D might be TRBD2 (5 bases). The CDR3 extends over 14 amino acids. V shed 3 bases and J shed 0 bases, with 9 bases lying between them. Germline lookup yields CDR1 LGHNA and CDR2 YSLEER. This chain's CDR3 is CASSQEVGSYEQYF. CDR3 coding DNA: TGCGCCAGCAGCCAGGAGGTGGGCTCCTACGAGCAGTACTTC.

The CDR3: CASSSTSFDEQYF. The CDR3 region has the DNA TGTGCCAGCTCATCGACTAGCTTCGACGAGCAGTACTTC. The chain recombines TRBV18 with TRBJ2-7; 7 bases agree with TRBD2. This CDR3 has 13 residues. In germline, CDR1 is KGHSH, CDR2 LQKENI. After removal of 5 bases from V and 5 bases from J, the junction contained 6 bases not matched to a gene.

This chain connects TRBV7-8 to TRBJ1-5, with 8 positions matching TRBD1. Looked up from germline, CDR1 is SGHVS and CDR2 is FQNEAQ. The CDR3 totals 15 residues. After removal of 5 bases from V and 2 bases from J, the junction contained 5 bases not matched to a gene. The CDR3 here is CASSRTGSGNQPQHF. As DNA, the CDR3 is TGTGCCAGCAGCCGGACAGGGTCGGGCAATCAGCCCCAGCATTTT.

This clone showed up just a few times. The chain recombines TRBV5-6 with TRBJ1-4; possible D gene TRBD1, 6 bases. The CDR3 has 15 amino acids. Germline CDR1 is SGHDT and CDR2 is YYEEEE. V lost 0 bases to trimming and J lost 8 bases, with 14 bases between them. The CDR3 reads CASSLAGGGEEKLFF. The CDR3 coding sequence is TGTGCCAGCAGCTTGGCCGGAGGGGGGGAGGAAAAACTGTTTTTT. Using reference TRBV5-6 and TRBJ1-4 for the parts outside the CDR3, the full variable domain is DAGVTQSPTHLIKTRGQQVTLRCSPKSGHDTVSWYQQALGQGPQFIFQYYEEEERQRGNFPDRFSGHQFPNYSSELNVNALLLGDSALYLCASSLAGGGEEKLFFGSGTQLSVL.

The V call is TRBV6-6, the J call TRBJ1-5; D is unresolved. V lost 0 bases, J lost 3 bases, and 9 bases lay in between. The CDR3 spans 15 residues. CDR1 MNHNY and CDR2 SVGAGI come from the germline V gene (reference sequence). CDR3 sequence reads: CASSYSLADNQPQHF. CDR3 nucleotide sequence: TGTGCCAGCAGTTACTCGTTAGCAGACAATCAGCCCCAGCATTTT.

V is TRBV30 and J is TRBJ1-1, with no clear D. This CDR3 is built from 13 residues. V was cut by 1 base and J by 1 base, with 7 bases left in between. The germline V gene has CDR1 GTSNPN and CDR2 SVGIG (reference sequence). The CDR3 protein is CAWSGAANTEAFF. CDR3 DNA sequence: TGTGCCTGGAGTGGGGCCGCGAACACTGAAGCTTTCTTT.

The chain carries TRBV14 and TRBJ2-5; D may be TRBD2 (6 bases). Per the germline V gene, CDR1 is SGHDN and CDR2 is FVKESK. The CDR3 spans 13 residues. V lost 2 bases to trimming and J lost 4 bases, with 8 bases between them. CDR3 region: CASSQQGGETQYF. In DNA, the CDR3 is TGTGCCAGCAGCCAACAGGGAGGAGAGACCCAGTACTTC.

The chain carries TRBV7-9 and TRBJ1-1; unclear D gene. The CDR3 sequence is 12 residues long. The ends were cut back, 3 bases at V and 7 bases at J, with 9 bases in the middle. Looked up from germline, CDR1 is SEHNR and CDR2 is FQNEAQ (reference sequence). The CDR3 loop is CASSFVGSEAFF. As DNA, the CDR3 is TGTGCCAGCAGCTTTGTGGGGAGTGAAGCTTTCTTT.

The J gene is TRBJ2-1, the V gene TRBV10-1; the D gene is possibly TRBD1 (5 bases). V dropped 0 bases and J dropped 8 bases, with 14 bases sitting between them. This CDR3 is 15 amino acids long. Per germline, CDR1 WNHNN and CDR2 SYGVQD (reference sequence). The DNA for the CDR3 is TGCGCCAGCAGTGAGTCCCTCGCACAGGCGGATGAGCAGTTCTTC. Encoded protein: CASSESLAQADEQFF.

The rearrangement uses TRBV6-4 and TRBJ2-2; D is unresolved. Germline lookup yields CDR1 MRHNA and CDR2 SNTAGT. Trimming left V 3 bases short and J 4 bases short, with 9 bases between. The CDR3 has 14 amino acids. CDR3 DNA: TGTGCCAGCAGTGAGACTGGAGTCACCGGGGAGCTGTTTTTT. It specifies CASSETGVTGELFF.

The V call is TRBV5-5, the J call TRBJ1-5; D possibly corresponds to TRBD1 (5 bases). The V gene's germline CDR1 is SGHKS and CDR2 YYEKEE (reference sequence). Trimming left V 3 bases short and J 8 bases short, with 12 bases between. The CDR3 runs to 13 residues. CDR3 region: CASSYRGNEPQHF. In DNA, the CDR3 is TGTGCCAGCAGCTACCGGGGGAACGAGCCCCAGCATTTT.

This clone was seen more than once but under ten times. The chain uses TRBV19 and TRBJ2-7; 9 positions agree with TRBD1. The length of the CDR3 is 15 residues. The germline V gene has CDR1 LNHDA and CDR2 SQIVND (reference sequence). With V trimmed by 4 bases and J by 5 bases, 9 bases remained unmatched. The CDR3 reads CASSSRGTGYDEQYF. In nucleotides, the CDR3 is TGTGCCAGTAGTAGTCGCGGGACAGGGTATGACGAGCAGTACTTC. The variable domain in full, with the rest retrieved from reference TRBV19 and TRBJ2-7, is DGGITQSPKYLFRKEGQNVTLSCEQNLNHDAMYWYRQDPGQGLRLIYYSQIVNDFQKGDIAEGYSVSREKKESFPLTVTSAQKNPTAFYLCASSSRGTGYDEQYFGPGTRLTVT.

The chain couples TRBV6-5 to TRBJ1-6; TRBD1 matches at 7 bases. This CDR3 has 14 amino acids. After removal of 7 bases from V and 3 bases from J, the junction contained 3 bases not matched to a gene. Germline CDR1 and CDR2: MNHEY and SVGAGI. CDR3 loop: CASNYRGYNSPLHF. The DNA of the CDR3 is TGTGCCAGCAACTACAGGGGCTATAATTCACCCCTCCACTTT.

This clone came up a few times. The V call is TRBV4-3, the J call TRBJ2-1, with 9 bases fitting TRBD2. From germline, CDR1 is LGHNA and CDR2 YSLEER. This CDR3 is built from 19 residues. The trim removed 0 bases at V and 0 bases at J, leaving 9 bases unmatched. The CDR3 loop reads CASSQELVAGVRSYNEQFF. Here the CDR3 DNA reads TGCGCCAGCAGCCAAGAGTTGGTAGCGGGGGTACGCTCCTACAATGAGCAGTTCTTC.

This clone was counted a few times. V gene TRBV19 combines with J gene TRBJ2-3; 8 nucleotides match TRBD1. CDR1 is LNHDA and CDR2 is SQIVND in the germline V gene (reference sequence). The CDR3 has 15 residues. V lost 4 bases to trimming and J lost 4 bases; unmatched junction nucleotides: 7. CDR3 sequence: CASSTRQGWADTQYF. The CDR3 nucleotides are TGTGCCAGTAGTACGAGACAGGGGTGGGCAGATACGCAGTATTTT.

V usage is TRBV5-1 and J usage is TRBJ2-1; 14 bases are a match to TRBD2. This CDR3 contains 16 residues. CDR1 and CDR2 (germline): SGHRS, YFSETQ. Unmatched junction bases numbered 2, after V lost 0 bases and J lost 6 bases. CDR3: CASSLAGLAGGNEQFF. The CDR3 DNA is TGCGCCAGCAGCTTGGCAGGACTAGCGGGAGGCAATGAGCAGTTCTTC.

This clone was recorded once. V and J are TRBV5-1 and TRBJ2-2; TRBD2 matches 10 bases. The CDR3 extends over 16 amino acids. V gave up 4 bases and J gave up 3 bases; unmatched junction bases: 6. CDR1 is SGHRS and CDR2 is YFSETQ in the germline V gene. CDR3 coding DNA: TGCGCCAGCAGCACGCCTCTAGCGGGAGACACCGGGGAGCTGTTTTTT. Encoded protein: CASSTPLAGDTGELFF.

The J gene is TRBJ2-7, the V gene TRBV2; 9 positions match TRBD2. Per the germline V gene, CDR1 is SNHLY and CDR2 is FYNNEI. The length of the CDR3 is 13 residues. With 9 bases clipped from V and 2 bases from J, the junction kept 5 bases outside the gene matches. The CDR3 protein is CARKREDPYEQYF. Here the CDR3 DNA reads TGTGCCAGAAAGCGGGAGGACCCCTACGAGCAGTACTTC.

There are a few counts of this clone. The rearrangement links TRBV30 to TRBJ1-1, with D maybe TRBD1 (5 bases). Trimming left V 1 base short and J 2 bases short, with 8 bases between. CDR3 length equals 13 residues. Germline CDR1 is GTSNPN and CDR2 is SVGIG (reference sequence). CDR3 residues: CAWSAQVNTEAFF. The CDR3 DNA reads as TGTGCCTGGAGTGCACAGGTTAACACTGAAGCTTTCTTT.

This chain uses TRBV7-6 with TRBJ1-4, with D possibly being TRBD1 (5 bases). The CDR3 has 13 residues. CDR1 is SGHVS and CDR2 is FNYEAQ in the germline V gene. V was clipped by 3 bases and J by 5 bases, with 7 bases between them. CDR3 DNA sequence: TGTGCCAGCAGCTTTTCAGGGAATGAAAAACTGTTTTTT. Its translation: CASSFSGNEKLFF.